This TCR beta chain was sequenced in a study of blood T cell repertoires in COVID-19. For the study at large: Sites in the United States, Italy and Spain provided acute and convalescent COVID-19 samples. PBMCs, B-cell-depleted T cells, or T cells provided the cDNA or gDNA that made up the material.

As processed by the authors: Reference gene primer amplification gave nucleated cell count estimates. Some clones are missing from TCRdb's copy, which holds only in-frame ones; the method was immunoSEQ multiplex PCR. The V and J calls and clone size are taken from that table; D and trimming were inferred from the DNA. The table records under 300,000 clones, 86% of them present only once. This clone was recorded once. The clonotype originates from a woman in her 30s with active or convalescent COVID-19. Specimen: peripheral blood.

As DNA, the CDR3 is TGTGCCAGCAGCTACGGGGGGGCAGATACGCAGTATTTT. Translation: CASSYGGADTQYF. The chain employs TRBV3-1 (or the pseudogene TRBV3-2) and TRBJ2-3; TRBD2 matches at 8 bases. V lost 5 bases and J lost 4; bases outside the gene matches: 2. Germline loops: CDR1 LGHDT, CDR2 YNNKEL (reference sequence). This CDR3 has 13 amino acids.